The entry below gives a single T cell receptor beta chain sequence along with its context. Its antigen is undetermined. Here immunoSEQ multiplex PCR was the method, and the copy in TCRdb shows in-frame clones only, minus some. The table records 28,000 or so clones, about 87% of them present only once. These data belong to a study of T cells in localized non-small cell lung cancer. Germline loops: CDR1 SGHVS, CDR2 FQNEAQ. Trimming cost V 5 bases and J 5 bases, with 19 bases left between them. The CDR3 contains 15 residues. Findings and limits, study-wide: Tumor showed lower T cell clonality than uninvolved adjacent lung, where it was highest. When the top 100 tumor clones were examined, a median about 60 of them also appeared in the adjacent lung, which was paired and uninvolved. Higher blood T cell density went with longer overall survival.

The sequences come from peripheral blood, collected before any cancer treatment. The chain joins TRBV7-8 to TRBJ2-7; tentative D call: TRBD2 (5 bases). This clonotype was sampled from a male donor aged 60 or older with stage I lung adenocarcinoma. The DNA of the CDR3 is TGTGCCAGCAGCCTAAGGGCCGGGAAGGGCGACGAGCAGTACTTC. Its translation: CASSLRAGKGDEQYF.